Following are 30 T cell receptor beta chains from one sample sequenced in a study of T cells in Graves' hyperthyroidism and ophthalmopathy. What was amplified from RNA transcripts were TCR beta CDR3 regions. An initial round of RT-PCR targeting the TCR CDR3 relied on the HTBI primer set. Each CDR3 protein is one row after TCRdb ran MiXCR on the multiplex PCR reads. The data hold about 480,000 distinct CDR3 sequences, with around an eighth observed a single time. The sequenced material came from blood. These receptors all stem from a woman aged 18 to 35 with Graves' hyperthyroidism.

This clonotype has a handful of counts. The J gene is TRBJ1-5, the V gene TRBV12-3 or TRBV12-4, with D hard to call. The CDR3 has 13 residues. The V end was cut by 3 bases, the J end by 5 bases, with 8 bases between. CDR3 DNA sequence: TGTGCCAGCAGTTTTAGACCCCATCAGCCCCAGCATTTT. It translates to CASSFRPHQPQHF.

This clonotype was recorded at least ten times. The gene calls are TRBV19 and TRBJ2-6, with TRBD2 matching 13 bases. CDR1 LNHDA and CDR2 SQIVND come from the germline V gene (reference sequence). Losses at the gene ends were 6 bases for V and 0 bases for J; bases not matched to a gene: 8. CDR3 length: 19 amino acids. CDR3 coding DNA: TGTGCCAGTAGAGAGAATGGACTAGCGGGAGACTCTGGGGCCAACGTCCTGACTTTC. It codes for CASRENGLAGDSGANVLTF.

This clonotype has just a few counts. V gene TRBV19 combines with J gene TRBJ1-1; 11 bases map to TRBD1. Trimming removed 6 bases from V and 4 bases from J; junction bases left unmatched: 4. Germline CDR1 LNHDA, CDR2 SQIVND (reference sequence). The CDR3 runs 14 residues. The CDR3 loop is CASRGQGGGTEAFF. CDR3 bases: TGTGCCAGTAGGGGACAGGGGGGGGGCACTGAAGCTTTCTTT.

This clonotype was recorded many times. CDR3 sequence: CASSDFDRAYGYTF. The CDR3 DNA reads as TGTGCCAGCAGTGATTTTGACAGGGCCTATGGCTACACCTTC. V usage is TRBV25-1 and J usage is TRBJ1-2; 7 nucleotides line up with TRBD1. Germline assignment: CDR1 MGHDK and CDR2 SYGVNS. CDR3 length: 14 residues. J gave up 4 bases and V 3 bases, and 5 bases lay outside the gene matches.

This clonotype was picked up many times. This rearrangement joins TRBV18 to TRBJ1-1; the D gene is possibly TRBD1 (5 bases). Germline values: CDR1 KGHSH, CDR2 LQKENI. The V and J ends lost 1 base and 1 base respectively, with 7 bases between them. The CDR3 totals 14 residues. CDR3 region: CASSPQGRNTEAFF. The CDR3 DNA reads TGTGCCAGCTCACCACAGGGGAGGAACACTGAAGCTTTCTTT.

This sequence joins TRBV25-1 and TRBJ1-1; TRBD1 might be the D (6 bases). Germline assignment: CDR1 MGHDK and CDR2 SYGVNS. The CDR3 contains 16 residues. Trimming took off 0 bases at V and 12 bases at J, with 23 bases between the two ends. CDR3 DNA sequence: TGTGCCAGCAGTGAATACGCCAAGGGACGAACCAGGGGAACTTTCTTT. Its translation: CASSEYAKGRTRGTFF.

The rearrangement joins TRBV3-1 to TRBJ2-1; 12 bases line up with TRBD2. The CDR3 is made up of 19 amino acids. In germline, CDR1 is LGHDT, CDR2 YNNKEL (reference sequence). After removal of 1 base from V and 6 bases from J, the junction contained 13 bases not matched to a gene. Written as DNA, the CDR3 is TGTGCCAGCAGCCAAGTAGGTTCTAGCGGGAGGGGGCAGGGCAATGAGCAGTTCTTC. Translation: CASSQVGSSGRGQGNEQFF.

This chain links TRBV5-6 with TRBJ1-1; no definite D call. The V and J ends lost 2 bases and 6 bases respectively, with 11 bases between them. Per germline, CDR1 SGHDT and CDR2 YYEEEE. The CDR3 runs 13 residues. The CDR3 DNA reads TGTGCCAGCAGCTTCATCGATGGGGCTGAAGCTTTCTTT. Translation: CASSFIDGAEAFF. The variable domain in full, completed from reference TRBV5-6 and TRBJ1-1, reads DAGVTQSPTHLIKTRGQQVTLRCSPKSGHDTVSWYQQALGQGPQFIFQYYEEEERQRGNFPDRFSGHQFPNYSSELNVNALLLGDSALYLCASSFIDGAEAFFGQGTRLTVV.

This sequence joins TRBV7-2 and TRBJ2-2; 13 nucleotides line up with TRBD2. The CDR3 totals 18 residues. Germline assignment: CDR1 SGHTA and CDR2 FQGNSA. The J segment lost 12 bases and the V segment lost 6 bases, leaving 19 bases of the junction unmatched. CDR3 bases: TGTGCCAGCAGTCAACTGACTAGCGGGAGGAGGGGGGAAGGGCAGCTGTTTTTT. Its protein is CASSQLTSGRRGEGQLFF.

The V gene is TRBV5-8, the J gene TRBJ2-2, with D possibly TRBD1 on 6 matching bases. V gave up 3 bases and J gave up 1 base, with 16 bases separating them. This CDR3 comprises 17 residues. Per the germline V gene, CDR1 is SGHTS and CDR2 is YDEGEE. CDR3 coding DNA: TGTGCCAGCAGCTCGGGGCAAGGACAGCAGAACACCGGGGAGCTGTTTTTT. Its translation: CASSSGQGQQNTGELFF.

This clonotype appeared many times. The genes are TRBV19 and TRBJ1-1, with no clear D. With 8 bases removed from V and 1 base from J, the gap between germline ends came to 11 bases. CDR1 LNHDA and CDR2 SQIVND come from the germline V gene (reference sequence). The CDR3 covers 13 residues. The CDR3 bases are TGTGCCAGTGAAGTTGCCAGGAACACTGAAGCTTTCTTT. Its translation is CASEVARNTEAFF. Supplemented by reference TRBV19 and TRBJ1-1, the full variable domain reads DGGITQSPKYLFRKEGQNVTLSCEQNLNHDAMYWYRQDPGQGLRLIYYSQIVNDFQKGDIAEGYSVSREKKESFPLTVTSAQKNPTAFYLCASEVARNTEAFFGQGTRLTVV.

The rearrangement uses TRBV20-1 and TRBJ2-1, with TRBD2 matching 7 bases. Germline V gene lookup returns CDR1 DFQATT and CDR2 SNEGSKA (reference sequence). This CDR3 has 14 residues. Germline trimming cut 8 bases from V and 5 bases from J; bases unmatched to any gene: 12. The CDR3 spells CSPRASGYHNEQFF. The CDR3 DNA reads TGCAGTCCACGGGCTAGCGGTTATCACAATGAGCAGTTCTTC.

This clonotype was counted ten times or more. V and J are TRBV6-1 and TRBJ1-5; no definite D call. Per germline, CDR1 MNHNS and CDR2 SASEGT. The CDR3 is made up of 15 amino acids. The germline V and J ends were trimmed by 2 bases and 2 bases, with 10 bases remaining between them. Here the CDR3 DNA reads TGTGCCAGCAGTGAAAACTGGGCGGGCAATCAGCCCCAGCATTTT. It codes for CASSENWAGNQPQHF.

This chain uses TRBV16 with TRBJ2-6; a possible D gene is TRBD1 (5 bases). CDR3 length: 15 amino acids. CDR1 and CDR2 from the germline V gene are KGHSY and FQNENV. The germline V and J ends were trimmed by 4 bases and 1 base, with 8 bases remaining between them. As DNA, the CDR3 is TGTGCCAGCAGCCCCGACAGTTCTGGGGCCAACGTCCTGACTTTC. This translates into CASSPDSSGANVLTF.

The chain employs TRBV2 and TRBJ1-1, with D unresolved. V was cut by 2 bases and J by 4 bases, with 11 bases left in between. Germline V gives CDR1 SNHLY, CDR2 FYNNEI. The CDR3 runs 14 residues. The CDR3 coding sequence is TGTGCCAGCAGTGAAACTCGGGTAGTCACTGAAGCTTTCTTT. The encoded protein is CASSETRVVTEAFF.

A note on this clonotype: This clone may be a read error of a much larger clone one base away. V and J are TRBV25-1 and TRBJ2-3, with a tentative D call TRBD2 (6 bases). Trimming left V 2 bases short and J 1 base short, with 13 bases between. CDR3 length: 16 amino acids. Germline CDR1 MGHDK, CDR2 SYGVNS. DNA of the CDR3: TGTGCCAGCAGTGAAGGACGGGACTTCCGCACAGATACGCAGTATTTT. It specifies CASSEGRDFRTDTQYF.

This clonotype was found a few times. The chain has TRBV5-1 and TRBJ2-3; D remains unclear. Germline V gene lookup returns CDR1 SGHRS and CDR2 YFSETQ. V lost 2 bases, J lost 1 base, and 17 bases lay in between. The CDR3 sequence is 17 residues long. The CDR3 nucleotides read TGCGCCAGCAGCTTTCTGAGTGGAAGGCCTCGCACAGATACGCAGTATTTT. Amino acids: CASSFLSGRPRTDTQYF.

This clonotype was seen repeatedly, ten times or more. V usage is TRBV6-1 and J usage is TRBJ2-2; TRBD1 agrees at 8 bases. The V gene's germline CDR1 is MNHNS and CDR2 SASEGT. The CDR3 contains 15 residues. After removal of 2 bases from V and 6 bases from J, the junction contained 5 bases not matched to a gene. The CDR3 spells CASSERDRTPGELFF. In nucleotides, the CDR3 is TGTGCCAGCAGTGAACGGGACAGGACTCCCGGGGAGCTGTTTTTT.

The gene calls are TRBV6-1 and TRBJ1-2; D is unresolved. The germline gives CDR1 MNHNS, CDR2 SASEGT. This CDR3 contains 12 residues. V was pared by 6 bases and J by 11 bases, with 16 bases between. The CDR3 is CASRAGPPSYTF. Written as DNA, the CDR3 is TGTGCCAGCAGGGCCGGGCCCCCGAGTTACACCTTC.

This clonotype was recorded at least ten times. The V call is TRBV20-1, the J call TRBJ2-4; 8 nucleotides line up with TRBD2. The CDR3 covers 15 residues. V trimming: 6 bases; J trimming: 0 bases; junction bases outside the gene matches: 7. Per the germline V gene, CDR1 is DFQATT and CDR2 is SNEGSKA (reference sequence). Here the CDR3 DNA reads TGCAGTGCCAGACAGCTAGCGGGAGCCAAAAACATTCAGTACTTC. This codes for CSARQLAGAKNIQYF.

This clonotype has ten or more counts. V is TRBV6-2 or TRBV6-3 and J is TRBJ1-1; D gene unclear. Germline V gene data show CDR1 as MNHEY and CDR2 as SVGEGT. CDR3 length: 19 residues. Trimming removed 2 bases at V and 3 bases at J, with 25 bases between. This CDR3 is CASSYGMGGGLPGDTEAFF. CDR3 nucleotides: TGTGCCAGCAGTTACGGTATGGGCGGAGGTCTCCCAGGCGACACTGAAGCTTTCTTT.

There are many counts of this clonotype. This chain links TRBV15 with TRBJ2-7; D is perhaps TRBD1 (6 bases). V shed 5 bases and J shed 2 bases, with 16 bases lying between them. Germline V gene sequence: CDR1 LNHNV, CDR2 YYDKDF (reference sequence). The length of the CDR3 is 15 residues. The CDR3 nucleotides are TGTGCCACCAGCGAGTGGGACATTGGAGCCTACGAGCAGTACGTC. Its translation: CATSEWDIGAYEQYV.

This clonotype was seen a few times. The CDR3: CASSFDRGGGTEAFF. The CDR3 nucleotides read TGCGCCAGCAGCTTTGACAGGGGAGGGGGCACTGAAGCTTTCTTT. This chain connects TRBV5-1 to TRBJ1-1, with 8 bases matching TRBD1. This CDR3 region has 15 residues. With V trimmed by 2 bases and J by 4 bases, 7 bases remained unmatched. The V gene's germline CDR1 is SGHRS and CDR2 YFSETQ. Drawing the rest from reference TRBV5-1 and TRBJ1-1, the complete variable domain is KAGVTQTPRYLIKTRGQQVTLSCSPISGHRSVSWYQQTPGQGLQFLFEYFSETQRNKGNFPGRFSGRQFSNSRSEMNVSTLELGDSALYLCASSFDRGGGTEAFFGQGTRLTVV.

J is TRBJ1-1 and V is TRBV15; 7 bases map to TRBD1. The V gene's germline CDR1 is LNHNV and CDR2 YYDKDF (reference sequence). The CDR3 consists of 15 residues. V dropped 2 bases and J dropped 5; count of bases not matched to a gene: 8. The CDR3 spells CATSRQGVFRTEAFF. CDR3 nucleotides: TGTGCCACCAGCAGACAGGGGGTCTTTAGGACTGAAGCTTTCTTT.

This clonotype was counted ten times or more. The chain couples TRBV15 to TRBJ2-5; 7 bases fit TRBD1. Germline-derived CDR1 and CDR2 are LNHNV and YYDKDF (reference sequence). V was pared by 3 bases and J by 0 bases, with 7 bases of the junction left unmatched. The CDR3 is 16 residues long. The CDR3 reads CATSSGGQTYQETQYF. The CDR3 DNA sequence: TGTGCCACCAGCAGTGGGGGACAGACGTACCAAGAGACCCAGTACTTC.

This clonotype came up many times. The CDR3 loop is CNLYNPSRSNTGELFF. The CDR3 region has the DNA TGCAACCTTTACAACCCCTCGCGTTCGAACACCGGGGAGCTGTTTTTT. The V call is TRBV29-1, the J call TRBJ2-2; no definite D call. The CDR3 consists of 16 residues. CDR1 SQVTM and CDR2 ANQGSEA come from the germline V gene.

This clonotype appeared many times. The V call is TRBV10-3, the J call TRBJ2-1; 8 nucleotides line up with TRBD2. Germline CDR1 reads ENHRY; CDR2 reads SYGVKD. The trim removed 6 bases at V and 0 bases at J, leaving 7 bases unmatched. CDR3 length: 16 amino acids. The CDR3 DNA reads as TGTGCCATCAGCCAACTCGGACTAGCCTCCTACAATGAGCAGTTCTTC. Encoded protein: CAISQLGLASYNEQFF.

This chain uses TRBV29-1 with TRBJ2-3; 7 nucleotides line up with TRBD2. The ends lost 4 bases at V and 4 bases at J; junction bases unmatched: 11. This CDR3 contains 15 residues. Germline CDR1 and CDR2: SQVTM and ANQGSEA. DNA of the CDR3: TGCAGCGTTGGATATTACGAGCGGGAACCAGATACGCAGTATTTT. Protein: CSVGYYEREPDTQYF.

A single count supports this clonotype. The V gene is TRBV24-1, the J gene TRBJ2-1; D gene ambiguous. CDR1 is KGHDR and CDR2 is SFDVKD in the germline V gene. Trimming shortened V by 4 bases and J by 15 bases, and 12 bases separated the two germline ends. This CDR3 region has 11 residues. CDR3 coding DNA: TGTGCCACCAGTGACAGCTGGACGTGGTTCTTC. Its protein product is CATSDSWTWFF.

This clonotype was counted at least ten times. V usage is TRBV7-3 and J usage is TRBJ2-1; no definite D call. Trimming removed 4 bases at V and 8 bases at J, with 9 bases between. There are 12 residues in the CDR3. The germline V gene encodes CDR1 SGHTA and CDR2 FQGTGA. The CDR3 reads CASSSTLDEQFF. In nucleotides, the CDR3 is TGTGCCAGCAGCTCCACCCTGGATGAGCAGTTCTTC.